A selection of T cell receptor beta chains follows, all from one sample in a study of tumor-infiltrating lymphocytes in oesophageal squamous cell carcinoma. TCRdb redid the calling of the PCR reads with MiXCR, one entry per CDR3 protein. The top ten clones hold around 20% of a sample with some 16,000 distinct CDR3 sequences, approximately 50% of them seen once. The sample was esophageal tumor tissue. The receptors here all came from a male donor with esophageal squamous cell carcinoma. Each CDR3 is given without its conserved first and last residue.

j_gene	v_gene	CDR3aa
TRBJ2-4	TRBV7-3	ASSLTGNEQY
TRBJ1-1	TRBV10-3	ASSYEYRGNTEAF
TRBJ2-1	TRBV7-6	ASSRRDYNEQF
TRBJ2-3	TRBV6-1	ASMSLGTTDTQY
.	TRBV6-1	ASSYSAVSSYNEQY
TRBJ2-3	TRBV6-1	ASSATRDTQY
.	TRBV7-3	ASSLNTGEGETQY
TRBJ2-7	TRBV27	ASSPRPGLAYEQY
TRBJ2-6	TRBV27	ASRTDRVVSGANVLT
TRBJ1-1	TRBV11-3	ASSLGERTEAF
TRBJ1-2	TRBV7-8	ASSLALTGNYGYT
.	TRBV6-1	ASSEAVGLAGGDEQF
TRBJ2-2	TRBV7-9	ASTLWGARGTGELF
TRBJ2-2	TRBV6-5	ASSFDGGFGELF
TRBJ1-2	TRBV6-1	ASSLSDNYGYT
TRBJ2-1	TRBV7-2	ASSPVTGGTYNEQF
TRBJ2-2	TRBV7-6	ASSPTGTGELF
TRBJ2-1	TRBV7-6	ASSLVHRAGFGNEQF